A few counts support the clone carrying this T cell receptor (beta chain). Assay: immunoSEQ multiplex PCR; the TCRdb copy retains only in-frame clones and omits some. The table has 60,000 to 85,000 clones, 70% to 80% seen once. This sample was included in a study of a mutant IDH1 vaccine in newly diagnosed glioma. Looking at the study overall: Most had both radiotherapy and temozolomide beforehand; others had only one.

V lost 4 bases to trimming and J lost 4 bases; unmatched junction nucleotides: 9. The CDR3 runs 16 residues. The time point: baseline, week 1 (first vaccination visit). Treatment denoted: pre-vaccination baseline after standard-of-care therapy. The rearrangement uses TRBV5-3 and TRBJ1-4; TRBD1 matches 8 bases. TRBV5-3 is identified as an open reading frame with a role that is uncertain. The TCR comes from a man aged 50-59 years with glioma. The starting material was PBMCs, obtained from a glioma patient treated with radiotherapy, temozolomide or both. For the CDR3, the DNA is TGTGCCAGAAGCCCACGGAGGGACAGGTGTAATGAAAAACTGTTTTTT. Translating it yields CARSPRRDRCNEKLFF.